This paragraph reports one T cell receptor beta chain. As yet, its antigen is unknown. Axillary draining lymph nodes of breast cancer patients supplied the node samples. Germline V lookup: CDR1 SGHAT, CDR2 FQNNGV. The CDR3 length is 15 residues. Germline trimming cut 5 bases from V and 3 bases from J; bases unmatched to any gene: 10. MiXCR was run by TCRdb on the multiplex PCR reads, yielding one entry per CDR3 protein. The profile shows about 100,000 distinct CDR3 sequences, around 20% of them singletons. The data belong to a study of breast tumors, draining lymph nodes, adjacent tissues. Study-level points and caveats: Tumor TCR diversity was below lymph nodes but above nontumor tissue. Tumor T cell lymph node origin was a supported hypothesis, not proven. Findings are consistent with lymph node origin and intratumoral expansion of most tumor T cells.

The chain couples TRBV11-2 to TRBJ2-7, with 7 bases aligning to TRBD2. The source material was axillary lymph node tissue. The TCR was taken from a female donor with breast cancer. Some clones in this sample may be carry-over from other donors' samples. In DNA form, the CDR3 reads TGTGCCAGCAGCATATTACGGGGGAGGGGCTACGAGCAGTACTTC. It yields the protein CASSILRGRGYEQYF.